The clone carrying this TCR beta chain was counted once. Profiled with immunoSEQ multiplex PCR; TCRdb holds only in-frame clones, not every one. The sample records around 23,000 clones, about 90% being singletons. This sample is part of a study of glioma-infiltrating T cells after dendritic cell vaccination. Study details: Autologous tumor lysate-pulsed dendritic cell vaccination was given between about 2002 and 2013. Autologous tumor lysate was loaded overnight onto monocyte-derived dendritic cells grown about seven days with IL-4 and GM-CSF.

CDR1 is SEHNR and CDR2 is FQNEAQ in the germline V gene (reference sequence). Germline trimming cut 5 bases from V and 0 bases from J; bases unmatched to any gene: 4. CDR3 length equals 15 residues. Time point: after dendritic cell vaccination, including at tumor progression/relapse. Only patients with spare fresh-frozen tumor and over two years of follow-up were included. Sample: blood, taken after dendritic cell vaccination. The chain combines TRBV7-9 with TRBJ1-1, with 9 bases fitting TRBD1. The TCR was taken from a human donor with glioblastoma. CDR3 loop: CASSEDRGMNTEAFF. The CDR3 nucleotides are TGTGCCAGCAGCGAGGACAGGGGAATGAACACTGAAGCTTTCTTT.